A single sample gave rise to the 18 T cell receptor beta chains below, sequenced in a study of blood T cells in healthy people across ages. A second 7 to 11 cycle PCR used barcoded and J-beta primers. Using its own MiXCR run on the 5' RACE reads, TCRdb lists one record per CDR3 protein. The data show approximately 1.5 million distinct CDR3 sequences, with about 32% seen just once and approximately 10% held by the top ten. Material: blood. These TCRs come from a woman younger than 45 in good health.

This clonotype was seen a few times. The rearrangement joins TRBV11-2 to TRBJ1-2; 7 positions agree with TRBD1. The junction had 8 bases not matched to a gene; V was cut back by 1 base and J by 6 bases. The CDR3 has 15 residues. Germline loops: CDR1 SGHAT, CDR2 FQNNGV. CDR3 nucleotides: TGTGCCAGCAGCTTAGTTAAGGGGGCGTTCCATGGCTACACCTTC. Amino acid sequence: CASSLVKGAFHGYTF.

This clonotype has at least ten counts. One junction end disagrees with the germline gene, perhaps due to a read error. This chain joins TRBV6-2 or TRBV6-3 and TRBJ2-1; possibly TRBD2 for D (7 bases). The CDR3 sequence is 14 residues long. CDR1 is MNHEY and CDR2 is SVGEGT in the germline V gene. CDR3 sequence (DNA): TGTGCCGGCAGAGGGGGGGGCCTATTTGATGAGCAGTTCTTC. The encoded protein is CAGRGGGLFDEQFF.

The V gene is TRBV11-2, the J gene TRBJ2-2, with no clear D. Trimming left V 5 bases short and J 9 bases short, with 7 bases between. The V gene's germline CDR1 is SGHAT and CDR2 FQNNGV. The CDR3 extends over 11 amino acids. In nucleotides, the CDR3 is TGTGCCAGCAGCCCTCTCTGGGAGCTGTTTTTT. Encoded protein: CASSPLWELFF. Variable domain in full (rest from reference TRBV11-2 and TRBJ2-2): EAGVAQSPRYKIIEKRQSVAFWCNPISGHATLYWYQQILGQGPKLLIQFQNNGVVDDSQLPKDRFSAERLKGVDSTLKIQPAKLEDSAVYLCASSPLWELFFGEGSRLTVL.

The chain combines TRBV7-2 with TRBJ2-3, with 10 bases fitting TRBD2. This CDR3 comprises 14 residues. Germline CDR1 and CDR2: SGHTA and FQGNSA. The junction had 7 bases not matched to a gene; V was cut back by 5 bases and J by 8 bases. For the CDR3, the DNA is TGTGCCAGCAGCGATGTAGCGGGGGGTGTTACGCAGTATTTT. Its protein is CASSDVAGGVTQYF.

This chain uses TRBV20-1 with TRBJ1-5, with 8 positions matching TRBD1. The CDR3 covers 13 residues. CDR1 and CDR2 (germline): DFQATT, SNEGSKA (reference sequence). The V segment lost 6 bases and the J segment 4 bases; nucleotides outside the gene matches: 5. The CDR3 DNA is TGCAGTGCGCCGGGACAGGCAAATCAGCCCCAGCATTTT. It translates to CSAPGQANQPQHF.

J is TRBJ2-7 and V is TRBV11-2, with TRBD1 matching 10 bases. This CDR3 contains 13 residues. Germline CDR1 SGHAT, CDR2 FQNNGV. Trimming at V came to 7 bases and at J to 5 bases, leaving 5 bases not matched to a gene. Here the CDR3 DNA reads TGTGCCAGCACAACCGGGACAGGGGACGAGCAGTACTTC. This gives the protein CASTTGTGDEQYF.

The genes are TRBV20-1 and TRBJ2-7; TRBD2 aligns across 8 bases. Germline trimming cut 3 bases from V and 2 bases from J; bases unmatched to any gene: 3. The CDR3 totals 13 residues. Germline CDR1 reads DFQATT; CDR2 reads SNEGSKA (reference sequence). CDR3: CSASAGRAYEQYF. In DNA, the CDR3 is TGCAGTGCTAGCGCCGGGAGGGCCTACGAGCAGTACTTC.

The rearrangement joins TRBV5-1 to TRBJ2-3; no firm D call. CDR3 size: 15 residues. Trimming removed 0 bases at V and 2 bases at J, with 10 bases between. Germline V lookup: CDR1 SGHRS, CDR2 YFSETQ. CDR3 nucleotides: TGCGCCAGCAGCTTGGACTCTAGACTCACAGATACGCAGTATTTT. Its protein product is CASSLDSRLTDTQYF.

This sequence joins TRBV29-1 and TRBJ2-1; no clear D gene. V shed 3 bases and J shed 6 bases, with 12 bases lying between them. The CDR3 is 13 residues long. Germline CDR1 and CDR2: SQVTM and ANQGSEA. CDR3 bases: TGCAGCGTTGATTCTCAGATACTCAATGAGCAGTTCTTC. The encoded protein is CSVDSQILNEQFF.

This clonotype appeared once. V gene TRBV27 combines with J gene TRBJ2-7; D tentatively fits TRBD1 or TRBD2 (5 bases each). The length of the CDR3 is 15 residues. Per germline, CDR1 MNHEY and CDR2 SMNVEV (reference sequence). V was clipped by 6 bases and J by 0 bases, with 15 bases between them. The CDR3 spells CASSPTWGSSYEQYF. CDR3 nucleotide sequence: TGTGCCAGCAGCCCTACTTGGGGGTCCTCCTACGAGCAGTACTTC.

Concerning this clonotype: Being one base from a much bigger clone, this may be a read error. The rearrangement links TRBV9 to TRBJ2-5, with a tentative D call TRBD2 (6 bases). The V gene's germline CDR1 is SGDLS and CDR2 YYNGEE. CDR3 length: 14 residues. Trimming cost V 3 bases and J 11 bases, with 20 bases left between them. The CDR3 DNA is TGTGCCAGCAGCGCCGGACCGGTCGGGGGTGAGCAGTACTTC. Translated: CASSAGPVGGEQYF.

The chain links TRBV5-1 to TRBJ2-1; D possibly corresponds to TRBD2 (6 bases). Germline V lookup: CDR1 SGHRS, CDR2 YFSETQ. The CDR3 is made up of 16 amino acids. V lost 5 bases to trimming and J lost 0 bases, with 15 bases between them. The CDR3 is CASSPQRASSYNEQFF. The CDR3 DNA is TGCGCCAGCAGTCCCCAGCGGGCAAGCTCCTACAATGAGCAGTTCTTC.

The sample holds a few counts of this clonotype. The chain is built from TRBV11-2 and TRBJ2-1; 13 nucleotides line up with TRBD2. This CDR3 has 17 residues. V shed 5 bases, J shed 2 bases, and the junction held 6 bases outside the gene matches. The germline V gene encodes CDR1 SGHAT and CDR2 FQNNGV. CDR3 protein: CASSTLGTSGTYNEQFF. CDR3 DNA sequence: TGTGCCAGCAGCACTCTCGGGACTAGCGGGACCTACAATGAGCAGTTCTTC. The entire variable domain, with the rest obtained from reference TRBV11-2 and TRBJ2-1, is as follows: EAGVAQSPRYKIIEKRQSVAFWCNPISGHATLYWYQQILGQGPKLLIQFQNNGVVDDSQLPKDRFSAERLKGVDSTLKIQPAKLEDSAVYLCASSTLGTSGTYNEQFFGPGTRLTVL.

This clonotype was detected a few times. CDR3 protein: CASRLRGKAQETQYF. The CDR3 DNA is TGTGCCAGCAGGCTAAGGGGGAAGGCACAAGAGACCCAGTACTTC. The chain is built from TRBV12-3 or TRBV12-4 and TRBJ2-5, with a weak D call TRBD1 (6 bases). V dropped 6 bases and J dropped 2 bases, with 16 bases sitting between them. This CDR3 has 15 amino acids.

The V and J genes are TRBV27 and TRBJ2-3; 7 positions agree with TRBD2. CDR3 size: 15 residues. V was clipped by 7 bases and J by 5 bases; unmatched bases: 12. In germline, CDR1 is MNHEY, CDR2 SMNVEV (reference sequence). For the CDR3, the DNA is TGTGCCAGCAAGAGCCTCGGTTTAGCGGGAGATACGCAGTATTTT. Translated: CASKSLGLAGDTQYF.

The chain employs TRBV7-9 and TRBJ1-1; 7 nucleotides line up with TRBD1. The V gene end was trimmed by 8 bases and the J gene end by 4 bases; junction bases not matched to a gene: 7. Germline V gene data show CDR1 as SEHNR and CDR2 as FQNEAQ (reference sequence). The CDR3 is 13 residues long. This CDR3 reads CASYRGEGTEAFF. The CDR3 DNA is TGTGCCAGCTACAGGGGTGAAGGCACTGAAGCTTTCTTT. Complete variable domain (other parts from reference TRBV7-9 and TRBJ1-1): DTGVSQNPRHKITKRGQNVTFRCDPISEHNRLYWYRQTLGQGPEFLTYFQNEAQLEKSRLLSDRFSAERPKGSFSTLEIQRTEQGDSAMYLCASYRGEGTEAFFGQGTRLTVV.

Ten or more counts support this clonotype. The gene calls are TRBV20-1 and TRBJ2-1; 7 positions agree with TRBD2. Per germline, CDR1 DFQATT and CDR2 SNEGSKA (reference sequence). J lost 9 bases, V lost 1 base, and 9 bases had no gene match. The CDR3 is made up of 14 amino acids. CDR3 nucleotides: TGCAGTGCTAGAGGGACTAGTATGGGGGGTGAGCAGTTCTTC. Protein product: CSARGTSMGGEQFF.

The chain carries TRBV6-6 and TRBJ2-7; unclear D gene. This CDR3 is built from 14 residues. Trimming took 4 bases from V and 4 from J, leaving 14 bases between them. Germline CDR1 is MNHNY and CDR2 is SVGAGI (reference sequence). This chain's CDR3 is CASSSGVPPYEQYF. DNA for the CDR3: TGTGCCAGCAGTTCGGGCGTCCCGCCTTACGAGCAGTACTTC.